This TCR beta chain was identified during a study of regulatory T cells in long-lasting Graves disease. Findings and limits, study-wide: Persistent patients had a count of shared public clonotypes (around 2,700) that exceeded that of new patients (966). A reduction in accuracy may have resulted from the small sample size. There were preferences for TRBV28, TRBJ1-2 and TRBJ2-5 in persistent disease.

Combining iRepertoire HTBI primers with Arm-PCR of CDR3 regions, the authors built TCR beta libraries. TCRdb analysed the multiplex PCR reads with MiXCR anew, one entry per CDR3 protein. Seen here are about 380,000 distinct CDR3 sequences, around 16% observed once, and the top ten hold about 20%. Of note for this clonotype: The antigen is unknown. A much larger clone differs by one base, so this may be a read error.

Documented time point: newly diagnosed GD, antithyroid drugs for less than 3 months. RNA isolated from PBMCs was used to make the TCR library. Patients met American Thyroid Association criteria for Graves' disease. The V gene's germline CDR1 is MNHNS and CDR2 SASEGT. Trimming pared 3 bases from V and 8 bases from J, leaving 8 bases between. This CDR3 is built from 13 residues. This chain uses TRBV6-1 with TRBJ1-6, with D unclear. The sequencing here drew on peripheral blood mononuclear cells (PBMCs), taken at new diagnosis, from a patient treated with antithyroid drugs. This sequence was found in a female donor with Graves disease. DNA for the CDR3: TGTGCCAGCAGTGACCGGGGATATTCACCCCTCCACTTT. The encoded protein is CASSDRGYSPLHF.